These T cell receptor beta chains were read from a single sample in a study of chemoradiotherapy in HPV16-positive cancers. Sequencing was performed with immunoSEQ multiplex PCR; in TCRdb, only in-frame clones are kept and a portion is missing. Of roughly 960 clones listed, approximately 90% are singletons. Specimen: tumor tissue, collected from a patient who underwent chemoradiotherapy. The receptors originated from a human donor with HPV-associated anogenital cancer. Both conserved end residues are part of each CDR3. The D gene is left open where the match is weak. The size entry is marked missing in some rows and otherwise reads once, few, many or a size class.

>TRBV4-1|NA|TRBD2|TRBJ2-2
TGCGCCAGCAGCCAGATGACTAGCGGGGGGGCAAGCGGGGAGCTGTTTTTT
CASSQMTSGGASGELFF
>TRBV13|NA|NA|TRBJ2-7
TGTGCCAGCAGCTTAGGGGGGCGGAGGGAGCAGTACTTC
CASSLGGRREQYF
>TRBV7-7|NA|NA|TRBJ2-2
TGTGCCAGCAGCCCGGCGGCACCACAAGGAGCGAACACCGGGGAGCTGTTTTTT
CASSPAAPQGANTGELFF
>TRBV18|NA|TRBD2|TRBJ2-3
TGTGCCAGCTCACCACTCGGGACTAGCGGGGGGGCCGGAGATACGCAGTATTTT
CASSPLGTSGGAGDTQYF
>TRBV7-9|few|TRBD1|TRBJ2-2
TGTGCCAGCAGGAGACAGGGGGCTGGGAACACCGGGGAGCTGTTTTTT
CASRRQGAGNTGELFF
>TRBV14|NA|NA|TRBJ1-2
TGTGCCAGCAGCCCTGGGTCAAACCACTATGGCTACACCTTC
CASSPGSNHYGYTF
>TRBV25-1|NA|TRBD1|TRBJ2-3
TGTGCCAGCAGTGATACAGGGGGCTTAACAGATACGCAGTATTTT
CASSDTGGLTDTQYF
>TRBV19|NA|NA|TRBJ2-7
TGTGCCAGTAGTATGCTCGGAAACAGGGAGGACTACGAGCAGTACTTC
CASSMLGNREDYEQYF
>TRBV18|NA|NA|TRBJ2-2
TGTGCCAGCTCACCACGGTCGAGTCGACGTGCCCGTGCGAACACCGGGGAGCTGTTTTTT
CASSPRSSRRARANTGELFF
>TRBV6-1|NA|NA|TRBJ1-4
TGTGCCAGCAGTGAATCGAAGGGCGCGGATGAAAAACTGTTTTTT
CASSESKGADEKLFF
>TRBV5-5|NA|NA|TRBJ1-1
TGTGCCAGCAGCAGCTGGGACCGGAACACTGAAGCTTTCTTT
CASSSWDRNTEAFF
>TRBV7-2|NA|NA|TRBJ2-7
TGTGCCAGCAGCTTACCGGGGACATACGAGCAGTACTTC
CASSLPGTYEQYF
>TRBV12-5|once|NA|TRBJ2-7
TGTGCTAGTGGTGGCCGGACGTCAGGTATTGGCTACGAGCAGTACTTC
CASGGRTSGIGYEQYF
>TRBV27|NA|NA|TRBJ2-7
TGTGCCAGCAGTTTATTCCCGGGGTCCTACGAGCAGTACTTC
CASSLFPGSYEQYF
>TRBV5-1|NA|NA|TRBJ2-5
TGCGCCAGCAGTCCGGGCCAAGAGACCCAGTACTTC
CASSPGQETQYF
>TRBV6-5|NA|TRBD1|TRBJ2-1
TGTGCCAGCAGTTGGGACAGGGAGACCTACAATGAGCAGTTCTTC
CASSWDRETYNEQFF
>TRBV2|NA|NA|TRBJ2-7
TGTGCCAGCAGTGGGCAGGGGATGAGCGGCGAGCAGTACTTC
CASSGQGMSGEQYF
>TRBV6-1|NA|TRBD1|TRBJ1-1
TGTGCCAGCAGTGATCAAACAGGGGCCACTGAAGCTTTCTTT
CASSDQTGATEAFF
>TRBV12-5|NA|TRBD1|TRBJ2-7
TGTGCTAGTGGTTTGGTACGCGGACAGGGGAAGTCCTACGAGCAGTACTTC
CASGLVRGQGKSYEQYF
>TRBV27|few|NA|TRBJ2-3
TGTGCCAGCAGTTCAAATCTCGGGGCTAAAGCAGATACGCAGTATTTT
CASSSNLGAKADTQYF
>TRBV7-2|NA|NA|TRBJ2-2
TGTGCCAGCAGACAGAGTGGGGCCGCGTTGAACACCGGGGAGCTGTTTTTT
CASRQSGAALNTGELFF
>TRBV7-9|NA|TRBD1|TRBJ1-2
TGTGCCAGCAGCTCTACAGACAGGGTCGGAAATGGCTACACCTTC
CASSSTDRVGNGYTF
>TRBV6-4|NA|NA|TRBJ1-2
TGTGCCAGAACCAGGGCTAACTATGGCTACACCTTC
CARTRANYGYTF
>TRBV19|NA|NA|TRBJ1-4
TGTGCCAGTAGTATAGATCGCGAAAAACTGTTTTTT
CASSIDREKLFF
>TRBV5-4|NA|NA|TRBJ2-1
TGTGCCAGCAGATGGGGCAGGAATGAGCAGTTCTTC
CASRWGRNEQFF
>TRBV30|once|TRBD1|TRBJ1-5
TGTGCCTGGAGTCCAGGACAGGTCCTCCATCAGCCCCAGCATTTT
CAWSPGQVLHQPQHF
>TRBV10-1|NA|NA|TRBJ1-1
TGCGCCAGCAGTGTGCCCGCGGGGGAAGCTTTCTTT
CASSVPAGEAFF
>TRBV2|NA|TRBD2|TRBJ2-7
TGTGCCAGCAGTGAAGGGCTAGCGGGGAGGAACGAGCAGTACTTC
CASSEGLAGRNEQYF
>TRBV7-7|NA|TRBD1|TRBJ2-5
TGTGCCAGCAGCCCTACAGGGGGCCGGGAGACCCAGTACTTC
CASSPTGGRETQYF
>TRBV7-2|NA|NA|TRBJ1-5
TGTGCCAGCAGCTTAGGGGCCGGCGGAAACGGTCAGCCCCAGCATTTT
CASSLGAGGNGQPQHF
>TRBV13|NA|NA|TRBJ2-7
TGTGCCAGCAGCTTAAGGACAGCAGATTACGAGCAGTACTTC
CASSLRTADYEQYF
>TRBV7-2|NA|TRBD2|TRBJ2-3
TGTGCCAGCAGCATACGATTGGGACTAGCGGGGGGGACAGATACGCAGTATTTT
CASSIRLGLAGGTDTQYF
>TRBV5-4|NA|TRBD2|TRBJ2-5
TGTGCCAGCAGCTTGGGGAGCGGGGGGATCGTAGAGACCCAGTACTTC
CASSLGSGGIVETQYF
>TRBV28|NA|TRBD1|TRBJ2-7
TGTGCCAGCAGTCCGGGACAGTTCCGCTACGAGCAGTACTTC
CASSPGQFRYEQYF
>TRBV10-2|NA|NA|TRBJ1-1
TGCGCCAGCAGTGAGTCCGCCGGGAACACTGAAGCTTTCTTT
CASSESAGNTEAFF
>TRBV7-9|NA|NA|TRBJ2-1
TGTGCCAGCAGCCCTAGAAATGAGCAGTTCTTC
CASSPRNEQFF
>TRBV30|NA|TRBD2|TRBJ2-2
TGTGCCTGGAGCGCTTTACGCGGGGGGACCCCGGGGGAGCTGTTTTTT
CAWSALRGGTPGELFF
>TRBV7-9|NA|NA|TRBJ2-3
TGTGCCAGCAGCCCCCCGAGGGCCATCAGGCTGTATTTT
CASSPPRAIRLYF
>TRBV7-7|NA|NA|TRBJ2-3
TGTGCCAGCTCGCAGGGGCGGGGAAACACAGATACGCAGTATTTT
CASSQGRGNTDTQYF
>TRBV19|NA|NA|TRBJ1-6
TGTGCCAGTAGTATACCAGGGGCTCGCCGAAATTCACCCCTCCACTTT
CASSIPGARRNSPLHF